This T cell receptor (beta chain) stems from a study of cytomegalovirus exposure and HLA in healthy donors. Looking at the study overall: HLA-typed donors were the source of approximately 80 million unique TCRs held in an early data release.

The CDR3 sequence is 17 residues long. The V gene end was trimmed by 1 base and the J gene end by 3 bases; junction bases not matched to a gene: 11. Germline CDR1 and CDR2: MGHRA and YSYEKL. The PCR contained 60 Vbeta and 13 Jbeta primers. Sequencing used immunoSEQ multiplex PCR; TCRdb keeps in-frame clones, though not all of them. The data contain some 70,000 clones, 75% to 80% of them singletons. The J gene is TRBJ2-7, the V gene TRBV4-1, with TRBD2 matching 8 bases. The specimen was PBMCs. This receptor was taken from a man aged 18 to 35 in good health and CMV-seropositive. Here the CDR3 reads CASSQVSGARPFYEQYF. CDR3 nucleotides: TGCGCCAGCAGCCAAGTTAGCGGGGCCAGACCCTTCTACGAGCAGTACTTC.